A single sample gave rise to the 16 T cell receptor beta chains below, sequenced in a study of shared clonotypes between healthy human individuals. Data came from immunoSEQ multiplex PCR; TCRdb stores just in-frame clones and leaves some out. The sample includes approximately 2,300,000 clones, 85% to 95% of them seen just once. The sequenced sample was naive CD4+ T cells from PBMCs. Subset described: CD45RA+ positively selected. The receptors here all came from a man younger than 30 in good health. Some clones in this sample may be carry-over from other donors' samples.

J is TRBJ1-2 and V is TRBV5-1, with TRBD1 matching over 10 bases. CDR1 is SGHRS, CDR2 YFSETQ, per germline. The trim removed 4 bases at V and 4 bases at J, leaving 13 bases unmatched. The CDR3 length is 17 residues. The CDR3 is CASSTETGGPTIYGYTF. The CDR3 DNA sequence: TGCGCCAGCAGCACCGAGACAGGGGGCCCCACTATCTATGGCTACACCTTC.

The CDR3 here is CASSLDDRGYYGYTF. The CDR3 DNA is TGTGCCAGCAGCCTTGACGACAGGGGATACTATGGCTACACCTTC. This sequence joins TRBV7-3 and TRBJ1-2; TRBD1 aligns across 8 bases. The CDR3 extends over 15 amino acids. V lost 5 bases, J lost 3 bases, and 8 bases stayed unmatched. Germline assignment: CDR1 SGHTA and CDR2 FQGTGA.

The chain combines TRBV7-2 with TRBJ2-7; 11 nucleotides align to TRBD2. This CDR3 region has 15 residues. Trimming at V came to 5 bases and at J to 5 bases, leaving 8 bases not matched to a gene. Per the germline V gene, CDR1 is SGHTA and CDR2 is FQGNSA. In DNA, the CDR3 is TGTGCCAGCAGCCCCTTAGCGGGAGGGACCCACGAGCAGTACTTC. This gives the protein CASSPLAGGTHEQYF.

The gene calls are TRBV7-8 and TRBJ2-1, with TRBD2 as a possible D gene (6 bases). V lost 5 bases, J lost 12 bases, and 23 bases lay in between. This CDR3 region has 15 residues. Germline CDR1 reads SGHVS; CDR2 reads FQNEAQ. The CDR3 nucleotides read TGTGCCAGCAGCCAAATGAGGGGTAGCGGCCACGGGCAGTTCTTC. Amino acids: CASSQMRGSGHGQFF.

V usage is TRBV10-2 and J usage is TRBJ1-4; TRBD1 might be the D (6 bases). From germline, CDR1 is WSHSY and CDR2 SAAADI. The CDR3 has 13 amino acids. Trimming removed 8 bases at V and 5 bases at J, with 12 bases between. The CDR3 is CASLDRENEKLFF. The DNA for the CDR3 is TGCGCCAGCTTGGACAGAGAGAATGAAAAACTGTTTTTT.

The chain combines TRBV28 with TRBJ1-1; D uncertain. Germline CDR1 is MDHEN and CDR2 is SYDVKM. The CDR3 has 16 amino acids. Trimming left V 1 base short and J 1 base short, with 13 bases between. CDR3 in DNA: TGTGCCAGCAGTTTATCTTGGGGAACGAAGAACACTGAAGCTTTCTTT. Its translation is CASSLSWGTKNTEAFF.

This chain connects TRBV7-2 to TRBJ2-5; 9 bases match TRBD1. Germline V gene lookup returns CDR1 SGHTA and CDR2 FQGNSA. The CDR3 runs to 14 residues. V lost 5 bases, J lost 5 bases, and 6 bases stayed unmatched. CDR3 coding DNA: TGTGCCAGCAGCCTCGACAGGGGGGTGGAGACCCAGTACTTC. This codes for CASSLDRGVETQYF.

The V and J genes are TRBV5-4 and TRBJ2-4; 9 positions agree with TRBD1. Germline CDR1 is SGHNT and CDR2 is YYREEE (reference sequence). The V gene end was trimmed by 4 bases and the J gene end by 5 bases; junction bases not matched to a gene: 7. The CDR3 totals 15 residues. The chain's CDR3 is CASSARDRAQNIQYF. CDR3 nucleotides: TGTGCCAGCAGCGCTCGGGACAGGGCCCAAAACATTCAGTACTTC.

The chain uses TRBV30 and TRBJ2-1, with 7 bases that match TRBD2. This CDR3 comprises 13 residues. Trimming removed 4 bases from V and 10 bases from J; junction bases left unmatched: 10. Germline V lookup: CDR1 GTSNPN, CDR2 SVGIG (reference sequence). The chain's CDR3 is CAWTPLSGIEQFF. DNA of the CDR3: TGTGCCTGGACCCCCCTGAGCGGGATCGAGCAGTTCTTC.

This rearrangement joins TRBV5-4 to TRBJ2-3, with 7 positions matching TRBD2. Germline lookup yields CDR1 SGHNT and CDR2 YYREEE (reference sequence). CDR3 length: 16 amino acids. J gave up 2 bases and V 2 bases, and 8 bases lay outside the gene matches. Here the CDR3 reads CASSFASGSITDTQYF. DNA for the CDR3: TGTGCCAGCAGCTTCGCTAGCGGTTCGATCACAGATACGCAGTATTTT.

The table lists this clone with a count of one. The rearrangement links TRBV6-5 to TRBJ2-7; 10 nucleotides match TRBD1. This CDR3 contains 15 residues. Germline V gene sequence: CDR1 MNHEY, CDR2 SVGAGI. V lost 5 bases and J lost 5; bases outside the gene matches: 9. CDR3 residues: CASSRTGGSFDEQYF. CDR3 sequence (DNA): TGTGCCAGCAGTAGGACAGGGGGGTCTTTCGACGAGCAGTACTTC.

The rearrangement joins TRBV19 to TRBJ2-5; 10 bases are a match to TRBD2. Trimming cost V 6 bases and J 5 bases; bases outside gene matches: 15. There are 17 residues in the CDR3. Germline CDR1 is LNHDA and CDR2 is SQIVND (reference sequence). The CDR3 sequence is CASRDRAQREGSETQYF. As DNA, the CDR3 is TGTGCCAGTAGGGATAGGGCCCAGCGGGAGGGCTCCGAGACCCAGTACTTC.

This rearrangement joins TRBV18 to TRBJ2-5; 8 bases fit TRBD1. Trimming at V came to 2 bases and at J to 5 bases, leaving 7 bases not matched to a gene. CDR3 length: 15 residues. Germline CDR1 and CDR2: KGHSH and LQKENI. DNA of the CDR3: TGTGCCAGCTCACCAGGGACAGGTCCAGGGGAGACCCAGTACTTC. Protein product: CASSPGTGPGETQYF.

The chain has TRBV15 and TRBJ1-1; D ambiguous. This CDR3 has 13 residues. Germline CDR1 and CDR2: LNHNV and YYDKDF (reference sequence). V lost 0 bases and J 11 bases, leaving 13 bases between the germline ends. The CDR3 DNA follows: TGTGCCACCAGCAGAGATTTCCCCCAATTTGCTTTCTTT. Translation gives CATSRDFPQFAFF.

This clone was recorded once. The rearrangement joins TRBV18 to TRBJ1-5; the match to TRBD1 covers 7 bases. CDR3 size: 15 residues. Trimming at V came to 4 bases and at J to 5 bases, leaving 8 bases not matched to a gene. CDR1 is KGHSH, CDR2 LQKENI, per germline. The CDR3 DNA reads as TGTGCCAGCTCACGGGACAGTGCCTCGGATCAGCCCCAGCATTTT. Protein sequence: CASSRDSASDQPQHF.

The rearrangement joins TRBV28 to TRBJ1-3; 10 bases align to TRBD1. Germline CDR1 is MDHEN and CDR2 is SYDVKM. There are 17 residues in the CDR3. With 3 bases clipped from V and 0 bases from J, the junction kept 5 bases outside the gene matches. The CDR3 region has the DNA TGTGCCAGCAGTTTGCAGGGACAGGGGTCCTCTGGAAACACCATATATTTT. As protein: CASSLQGQGSSGNTIYF.